This TCR beta chain was sequenced in a study of blood T cells in healthy people across ages. Broader study findings: When set beside aged donors, long-lived donors presented more naive CD4+ cells and higher diversity.

Next came a second PCR, run for about 6 to 12 cycles, which used a sample-barcoded 5' primer along with a J-beta primer mix. A 12-random-nucleotide template-switch adaptor tagged each cDNA molecule. Each CDR3 protein is one row after TCRdb ran MiXCR on the 5' RACE reads. The sample lists approximately 1,700,000 distinct CDR3 sequences; 30% to 40% were seen once. The CDR3 runs to 14 residues. The V end lost 3 bases, the J end lost 7 bases, and 13 bases lay between the germline ends. To note about this clonotype: Its matching antigen is unknown.

The sample comprised blood. The rearrangement uses TRBV12-3 or TRBV12-4 and TRBJ1-5, with D tentatively TRBD1 (5 bases). The receptor comes from a human donor in good health. In DNA, the CDR3 is TGTGCCAGCAGTTTTGGCAGGGTAGGCCAGCCCCAGCATTTT. Encoded protein: CASSFGRVGQPQHF.